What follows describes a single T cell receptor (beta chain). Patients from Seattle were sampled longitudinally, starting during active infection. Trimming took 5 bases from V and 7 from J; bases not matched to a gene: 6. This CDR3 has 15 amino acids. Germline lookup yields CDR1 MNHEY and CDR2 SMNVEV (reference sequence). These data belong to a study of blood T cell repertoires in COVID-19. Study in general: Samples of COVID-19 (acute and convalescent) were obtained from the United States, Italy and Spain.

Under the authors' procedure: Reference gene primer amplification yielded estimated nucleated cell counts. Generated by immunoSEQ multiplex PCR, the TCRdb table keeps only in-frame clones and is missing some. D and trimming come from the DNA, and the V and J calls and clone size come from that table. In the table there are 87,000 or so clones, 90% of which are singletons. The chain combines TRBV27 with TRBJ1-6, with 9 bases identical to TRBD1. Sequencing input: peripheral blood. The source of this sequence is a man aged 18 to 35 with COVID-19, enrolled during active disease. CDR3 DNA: TGTGCCAGCAGTGCCCGGGACAGGGTCAATTCACCCCTCCACTTT. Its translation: CASSARDRVNSPLHF.